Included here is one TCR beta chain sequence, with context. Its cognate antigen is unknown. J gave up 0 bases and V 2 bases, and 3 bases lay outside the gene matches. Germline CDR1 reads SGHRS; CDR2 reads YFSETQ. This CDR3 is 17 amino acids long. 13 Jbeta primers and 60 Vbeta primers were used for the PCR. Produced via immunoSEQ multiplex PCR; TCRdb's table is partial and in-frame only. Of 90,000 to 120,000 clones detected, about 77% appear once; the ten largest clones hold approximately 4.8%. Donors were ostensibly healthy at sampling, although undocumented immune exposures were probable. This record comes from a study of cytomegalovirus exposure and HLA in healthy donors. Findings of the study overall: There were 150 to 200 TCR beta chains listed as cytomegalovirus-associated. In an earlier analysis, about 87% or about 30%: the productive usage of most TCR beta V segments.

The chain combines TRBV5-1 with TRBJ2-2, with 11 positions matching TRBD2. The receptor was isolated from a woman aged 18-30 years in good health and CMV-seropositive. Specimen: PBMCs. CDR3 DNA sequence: TGCGCCAGCAGCTTTTCGACTAGCGGGGCGAACACCGGGGAGCTGTTTTTT. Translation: CASSFSTSGANTGELFF.